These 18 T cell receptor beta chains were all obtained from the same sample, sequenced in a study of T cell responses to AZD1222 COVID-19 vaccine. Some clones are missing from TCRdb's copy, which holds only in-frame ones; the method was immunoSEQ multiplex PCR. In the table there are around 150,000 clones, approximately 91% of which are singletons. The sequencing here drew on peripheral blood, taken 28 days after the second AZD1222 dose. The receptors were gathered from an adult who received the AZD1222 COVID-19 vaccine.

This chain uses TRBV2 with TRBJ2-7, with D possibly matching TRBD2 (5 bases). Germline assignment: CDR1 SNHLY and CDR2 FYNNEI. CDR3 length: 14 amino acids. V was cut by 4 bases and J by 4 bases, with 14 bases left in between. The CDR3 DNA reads TGTGCCAGCAGTGGGACTCCGGGTCAATACGAGCAGTACTTC. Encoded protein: CASSGTPGQYEQYF.

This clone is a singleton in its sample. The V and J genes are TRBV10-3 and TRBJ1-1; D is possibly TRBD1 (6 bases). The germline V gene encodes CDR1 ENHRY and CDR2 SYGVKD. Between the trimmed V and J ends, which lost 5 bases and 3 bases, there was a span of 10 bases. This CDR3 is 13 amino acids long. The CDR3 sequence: CAISLRQDTEAFF. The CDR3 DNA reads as TGTGCCATCAGTCTTCGACAGGACACTGAAGCTTTCTTT.

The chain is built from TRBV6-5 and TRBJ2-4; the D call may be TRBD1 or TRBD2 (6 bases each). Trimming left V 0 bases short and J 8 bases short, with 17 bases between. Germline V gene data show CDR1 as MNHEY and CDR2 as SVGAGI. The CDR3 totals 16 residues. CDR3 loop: CASSYSGGRTGDIQYF. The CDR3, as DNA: TGTGCCAGCAGTTACTCCGGGGGCCGCACCGGGGACATTCAGTACTTC.

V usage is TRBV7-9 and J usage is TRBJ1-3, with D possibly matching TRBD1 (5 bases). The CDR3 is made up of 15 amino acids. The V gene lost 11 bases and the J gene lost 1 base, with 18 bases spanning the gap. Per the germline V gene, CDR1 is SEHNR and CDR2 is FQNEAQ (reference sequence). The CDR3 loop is CAGGRGIESGNTIYF. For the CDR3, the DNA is TGTGCCGGGGGACGAGGGATAGAATCTGGAAACACCATATATTTT.

The CDR3, as DNA: TGTGCCAGCAGTGCAGACAGGTGGGGAAACACTGAAGCTTTCTTT. Its protein product is CASSADRWGNTEAFF. This chain links TRBV2 with TRBJ1-1; tentative D call: TRBD1 (6 bases). CDR1 and CDR2 from the germline V gene are SNHLY and FYNNEI. The V gene lost 4 bases and the J gene lost 2 bases, with 14 bases spanning the gap. The CDR3 covers 15 residues.

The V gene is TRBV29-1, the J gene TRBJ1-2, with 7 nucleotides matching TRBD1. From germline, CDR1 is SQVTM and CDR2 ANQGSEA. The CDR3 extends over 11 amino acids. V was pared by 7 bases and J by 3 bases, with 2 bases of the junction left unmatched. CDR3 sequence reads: CSAGQDYGYTF. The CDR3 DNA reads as TGCAGCGCTGGACAGGACTATGGCTACACCTTC. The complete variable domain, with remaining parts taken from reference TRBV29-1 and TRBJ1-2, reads SAVISQKPSRDICQRGTSLTIQCQVDSQVTMMFWYRQQPGQSLTLIATANQGSEATYESGFVIDKFPISRPNLTFSTLTVSNMSPEDSSIYLCSAGQDYGYTFGSGTRLTVV.

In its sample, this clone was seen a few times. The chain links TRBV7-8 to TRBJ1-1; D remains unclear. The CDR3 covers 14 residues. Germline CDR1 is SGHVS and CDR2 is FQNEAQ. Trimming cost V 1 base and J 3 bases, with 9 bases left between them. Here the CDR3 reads CASSLVGRDTEAFF. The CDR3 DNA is TGTGCCAGCAGCTTAGTAGGCAGAGACACTGAAGCTTTCTTT.

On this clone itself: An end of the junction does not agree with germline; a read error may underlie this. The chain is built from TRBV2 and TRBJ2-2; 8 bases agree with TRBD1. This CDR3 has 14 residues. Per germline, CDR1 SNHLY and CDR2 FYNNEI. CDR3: CASCDRGRTGELFF. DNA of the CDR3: TGTGCCAGCTGTGACAGGGGTAGGACCGGGGAGCTGTTTTTT.

In DNA, the CDR3 is TGTGCCAGCAGTCCCTGGACGGTCGACGATTCACCCCTCCACTTT. Its protein product is CASSPWTVDDSPLHF. This sequence joins TRBV6-2 or TRBV6-3 and TRBJ1-6; no firm D call. The CDR3 runs 15 residues. V lost 5 bases, J lost 8 bases, and 16 bases lay in between. From germline, CDR1 is MNHEY and CDR2 SVGEGT.

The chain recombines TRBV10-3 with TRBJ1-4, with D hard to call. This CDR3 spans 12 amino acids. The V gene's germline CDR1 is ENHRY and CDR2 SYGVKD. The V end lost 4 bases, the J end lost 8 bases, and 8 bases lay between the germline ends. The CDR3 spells CAISAQREKLFF. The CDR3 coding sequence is TGTGCCATCAGTGCCCAGCGCGAAAAACTGTTTTTT.

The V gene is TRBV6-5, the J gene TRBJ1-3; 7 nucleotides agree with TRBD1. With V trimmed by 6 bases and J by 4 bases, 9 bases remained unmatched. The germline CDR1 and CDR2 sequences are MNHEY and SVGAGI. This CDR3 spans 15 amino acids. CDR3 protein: CASSPGGLRGNTIYF. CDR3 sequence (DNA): TGTGCCAGCAGCCCAGGGGGGTTGAGAGGAAACACCATATATTTT.

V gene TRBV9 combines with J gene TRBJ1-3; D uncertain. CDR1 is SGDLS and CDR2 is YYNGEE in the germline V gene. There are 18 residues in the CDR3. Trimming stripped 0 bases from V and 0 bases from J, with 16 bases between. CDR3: CASSVGFLAGLSGNTIYF. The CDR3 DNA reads TGTGCCAGCAGCGTAGGTTTCTTGGCAGGACTCTCTGGAAACACCATATATTTT.

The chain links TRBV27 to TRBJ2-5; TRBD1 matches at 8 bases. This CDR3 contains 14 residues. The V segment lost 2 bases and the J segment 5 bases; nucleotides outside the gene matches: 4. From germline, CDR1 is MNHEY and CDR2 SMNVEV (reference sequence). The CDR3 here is CASSLQGAWETQYF. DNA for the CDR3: TGTGCCAGCAGTTTACAGGGGGCGTGGGAGACCCAGTACTTC.

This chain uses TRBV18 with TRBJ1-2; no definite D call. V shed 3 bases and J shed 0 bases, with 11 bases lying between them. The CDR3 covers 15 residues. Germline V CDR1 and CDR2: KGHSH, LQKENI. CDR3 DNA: TGTGCCAGCTCACCCCGGGAGAATCCTAACTATGGCTACACCTTC. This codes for CASSPRENPNYGYTF.

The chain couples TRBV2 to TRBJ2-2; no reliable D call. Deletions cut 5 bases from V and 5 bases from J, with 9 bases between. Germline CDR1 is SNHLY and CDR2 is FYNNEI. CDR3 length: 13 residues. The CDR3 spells CASSTLRTGELFF. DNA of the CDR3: TGTGCCAGCAGTACTCTCCGGACCGGGGAGCTGTTTTTT.

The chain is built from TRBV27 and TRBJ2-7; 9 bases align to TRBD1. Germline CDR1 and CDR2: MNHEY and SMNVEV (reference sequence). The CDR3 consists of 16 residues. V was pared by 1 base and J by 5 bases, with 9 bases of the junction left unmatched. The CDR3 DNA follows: TGTGCCAGCAGTTTATTGGGTACAGGGGGCCAGAACGAGCAGTACTTC. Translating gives CASSLLGTGGQNEQYF.

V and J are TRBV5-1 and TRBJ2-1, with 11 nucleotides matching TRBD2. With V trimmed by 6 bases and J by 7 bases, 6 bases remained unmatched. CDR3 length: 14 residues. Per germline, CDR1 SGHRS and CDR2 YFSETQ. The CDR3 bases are TGCGCCAGCAAACTAGCGGGGGTTATAAATGAGCAGTTCTTC. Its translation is CASKLAGVINEQFF.

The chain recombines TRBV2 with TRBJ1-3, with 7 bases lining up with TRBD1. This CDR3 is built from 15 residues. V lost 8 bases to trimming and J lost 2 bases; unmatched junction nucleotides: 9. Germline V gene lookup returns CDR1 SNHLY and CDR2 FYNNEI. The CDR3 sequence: CASGHQGVAGNTIYF. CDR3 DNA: TGTGCCAGCGGACACCAGGGGGTAGCTGGAAACACCATATATTTT.